This passage covers 16 T cell receptor beta chains from one sample sequenced in a study of cytomegalovirus exposure and HLA in healthy donors. The PCR used 60 Vbeta and 13 Jbeta primers. The assay was immunoSEQ multiplex PCR, and TCRdb's table has in-frame clones only and misses some. The table has about 180,000 clones, roughly 70% seen once. Sequenced: PBMCs. The receptors stem from a male donor in good health and CMV-seronegative.

A few counts support this clone. V is TRBV7-9 and J is TRBJ1-3, with a possible D match to TRBD1 (5 bases). Germline CDR1 reads SEHNR; CDR2 reads FQNEAQ (reference sequence). This CDR3 has 15 residues. V was clipped by 3 bases and J by 2 bases, with 11 bases between them. CDR3 DNA: TGTGCCAGCAGCTTGATAGGGGAGGCTGGAAACACCATATATTTT. Encoded protein: CASSLIGEAGNTIYF.

V usage is TRBV29-1 and J usage is TRBJ2-3; TRBD1 matches 9 bases. From germline, CDR1 is SQVTM and CDR2 ANQGSEA. The V and J ends lost 3 bases and 2 bases, in that order; junction bases with no gene match: 6. This CDR3 comprises 15 residues. The CDR3 spells CSVERTGALTDTQYF. CDR3 in DNA: TGCAGCGTTGAGAGGACAGGGGCTCTCACAGATACGCAGTATTTT.

The chain joins TRBV2 to TRBJ2-7; TRBD1 is a possible D gene (6 bases). V was pared by 2 bases and J by 0 bases, with 8 bases between. Looked up from germline, CDR1 is SNHLY and CDR2 is FYNNEI. This CDR3 has 14 amino acids. The CDR3 spells CASSEQGISYEQYF. In nucleotides, the CDR3 is TGTGCCAGCAGTGAACAGGGGATCTCCTACGAGCAGTACTTC.

The chain combines TRBV7-4 with TRBJ2-7, with D maybe TRBD1 (6 bases). This CDR3 is built from 14 residues. The germline V gene encodes CDR1 SGHVT and CDR2 SQSDAQ. Trimming cost V 2 bases and J 1 base, with 9 bases left between them. The CDR3 DNA reads as TGTGCCAGCAGCTTAAGGACAGTTTCCTACGAGCAGTACTTC. Its protein is CASSLRTVSYEQYF.

This clone was counted only a few times. At the DNA level, this CDR3 is encoded by other sequences in the same sample as well. This chain joins TRBV27 and TRBJ2-1, with 8 bases lining up with TRBD2. This CDR3 comprises 15 residues. Germline CDR1 MNHEY, CDR2 SMNVEV (reference sequence). The junction had 4 bases not matched to a gene; V was cut back by 2 bases and J by 4 bases. The CDR3 is CASSLAGGPYNEQFF. The CDR3 nucleotides are TGTGCCAGCAGTTTAGCGGGAGGCCCTTACAATGAGCAGTTCTTC.

The chain uses TRBV15 and TRBJ1-1; D possibly corresponds to TRBD1 (6 bases). In germline, CDR1 is LNHNV, CDR2 YYDKDF (reference sequence). The CDR3 totals 14 residues. The V end lost 0 bases, the J end lost 6 bases, and 11 bases lay between the germline ends. DNA of the CDR3: TGTGCCACCAGCAGAGACAGGGGTAGTGCTGAAGCTTTCTTT. Its translation is CATSRDRGSAEAFF.

This chain links TRBV4-1 with TRBJ1-4, with TRBD1 as a possible D gene (5 bases). Germline CDR1 is MGHRA and CDR2 is YSYEKL. The CDR3 has 21 residues. Trimming shortened V by 1 base and J by 8 bases, and 32 bases separated the two germline ends. This chain's CDR3 is CASSQGRMFGGRDPMTEKLFF. The DNA for the CDR3 is TGCGCCAGCAGCCAAGGACGCATGTTCGGGGGTCGGGATCCCATGACGGAAAAACTGTTTTTT.

The chain employs TRBV4-1 and TRBJ1-1, with TRBD1 matching 9 bases. V dropped 2 bases and J dropped 2; count of bases not matched to a gene: 6. This CDR3 contains 16 residues. CDR1 MGHRA and CDR2 YSYEKL come from the germline V gene. This CDR3 reads CASSQPPGQGNTEAFF. The CDR3 DNA sequence: TGCGCCAGCAGCCAACCGCCGGGACAGGGTAACACTGAAGCTTTCTTT.

The CDR3 bases are TGTGCCAGCACTCTCGGCGGGGGGTCGGACTACGAGCAGTACTTC. Its translation: CASTLGGGSDYEQYF. The rearrangement uses TRBV6-1 and TRBJ2-7; 8 nucleotides match TRBD2. The J segment lost 3 bases and the V segment lost 7 bases, leaving 11 bases of the junction unmatched. Per the germline V gene, CDR1 is MNHNS and CDR2 is SASEGT. This CDR3 spans 15 amino acids.

V gene TRBV28 combines with J gene TRBJ1-2; no clear D gene. The CDR3 covers 12 residues. V lost 5 bases and J 4 bases, leaving 8 bases between the germline ends. CDR1 and CDR2 (germline): MDHEN, SYDVKM. The DNA of the CDR3 is TGTGCCAGCAGTATACGGTCCTATGGCTACACCTTC. The encoded protein is CASSIRSYGYTF.

This clone showed up just a few times. This chain joins TRBV15 and TRBJ1-3; D call uncertain. Deletions cut 3 bases from V and 0 bases from J, with 21 bases between. The CDR3 contains 19 residues. Germline V gene data show CDR1 as LNHNV and CDR2 as YYDKDF (reference sequence). The CDR3 spells CATSRSALGDGSSGNTIYF. As DNA, the CDR3 is TGTGCCACCAGCAGGTCCGCTCTAGGTGACGGAAGCTCTGGAAACACCATATATTTT.

The chain links TRBV7-2 to TRBJ1-5; a weak D match, TRBD1 (6 bases). Germline V gene lookup returns CDR1 SGHTA and CDR2 FQGNSA. CDR3 size: 15 residues. Trimming removed 5 bases at V and 3 bases at J, with 14 bases between. The CDR3 DNA is TGTGCCAGCAGCCAGTACCGGGACAACAATCAGCCCCAGCATTTT. Protein sequence: CASSQYRDNNQPQHF.

J is TRBJ2-5 and V is TRBV4-2; 11 bases are a match to TRBD1. TRBJ2-7 matches the DNA end more closely, so the J call is doubtful. The CDR3 consists of 14 residues. From germline, CDR1 is LGHNA and CDR2 YNFKEQ. In DNA, the CDR3 is TGTGCCAGCAGCCCGGGACAGGGGGGCTACGAGCAGTACTTC. This codes for CASSPGQGGYEQYF.

The chain joins TRBV28 to TRBJ1-1; D might be TRBD1 (6 bases). V lost 5 bases and J lost 9, with 16 bases in between. This CDR3 spans 13 amino acids. The V gene's germline CDR1 is MDHEN and CDR2 SYDVKM. The CDR3 DNA sequence: TGTGCCAGCAGTCCCGTCGGGACACCAAAAGCTTTCTTT. Residues: CASSPVGTPKAFF.

The V and J genes are TRBV7-8 and TRBJ1-6; TRBD1 aligns across 7 bases. The CDR3 is 15 amino acids. The junction had 10 bases not matched to a gene; V was cut back by 4 bases and J by 10 bases. CDR1 is SGHVS, CDR2 FQNEAQ, per germline. Here the CDR3 DNA reads TGTGCCAGCAGCTCGACAGGGCCAAGGAACTCACCCCTCCACTTT. It specifies CASSSTGPRNSPLHF.

This clone came up once. The J gene is TRBJ1-2, the V gene TRBV4-3, with 11 bases fitting TRBD1. Germline V gene sequence: CDR1 LGHNA, CDR2 YSLEER. The V gene end was trimmed by 3 bases and the J gene end by 4 bases; junction bases not matched to a gene: 4. This CDR3 comprises 15 residues. CDR3 bases: TGCGCCAGCAGCCAGCCGGGACAGGGGGTCTATGGCTACACCTTC. This sequence encodes CASSQPGQGVYGYTF.